This TCR beta chain comes out of a study of T cells after yellow fever vaccination. Overall study results and limits: At around 96% for CD4 and roughly 87% for CD8, most primary-vaccination clones showed up again after the booster.

Each CDR3 protein gets one entry after TCRdb re-called the 5' RACE reads with MiXCR. The sample lists a few hundred thousand distinct CDR3 sequences, less than 20% seen once, with 15% to 20% in the top ten. The J segment lost 1 base and the V segment lost 0 bases, leaving 1 base of the junction unmatched. CDR3 length: 15 residues. Germline V lookup: CDR1 SGHNT, CDR2 YYREEE (reference sequence). This clonotype was recorded many times. The antigen is unknown. Sequences were derived from PBMCs, sampled 5 days after the first yellow fever vaccination. This sequence joins TRBV5-4 and TRBJ2-7; 10 nucleotides agree with TRBD1. This receptor was taken from a man younger than 35 who received the YFV17D yellow fever vaccine. The DNA of the CDR3 is TGTGCCAGCAGCTTGGTGGGACAGGGGTCCTACGAGCAGTACTTC. Translating gives CASSLVGQGSYEQYF.